The sequence of this TCR beta chain was determined in a study of response to subunit inactivated influenza vaccine. On this clonotype: Its antigen is currently unknown.

Findings and caveats of the study: The study's authors posited that every seasonal influenza vaccination enlists few new T cells.

V shed 0 bases and J 1 base; nucleotides not matched to a gene: 15. The CDR3 consists of 20 residues. Per germline, CDR1 DFQATT and CDR2 SNEGSKA (reference sequence). TCRdb re-derived calls from the RT-PCR reads in MiXCR, one entry per CDR3 protein. This table holds hundreds of thousands of distinct CDR3 sequences, around a sixth found once. The chain uses TRBV20-1 and TRBJ1-6; 7 bases fit TRBD1. This receptor was obtained from a man aged 45-65 years who received an inactivated influenza vaccine. Sequencing used PBMCs from blood, obtained roughly 12 days after vaccination. CDR3 DNA: TGCAGTGCTAGAGACCTTAAAATGACAGGGATTGGGTCCTATAATTCACCCCTCCACTTT. Its translation: CSARDLKMTGIGSYNSPLHF.